Listed here are 14 T cell receptor beta chains from one sample, sequenced in a study of cytomegalovirus exposure and HLA in healthy donors. This PCR relied on a set of 60 Vbeta primers and 13 Jbeta primers. The method was immunoSEQ multiplex PCR; TCRdb's version includes in-frame clones alone and lacks a portion of them. Of about 150,000 clones in the sample, almost 80% were seen once. The sequencing input was PBMCs. The receptors shown here come from a male donor in good health and CMV-seronegative.

This clone appeared a few times. The rearrangement links TRBV7-9 to TRBJ1-6; D remains ambiguous. Trimming stripped 1 base from V and 2 bases from J, with 6 bases between. Germline values: CDR1 SEHNR, CDR2 FQNEAQ (reference sequence). This CDR3 spans 15 amino acids. This chain's CDR3 is CASSLVVPYNSPLHF. In nucleotides, the CDR3 is TGTGCCAGCAGCTTAGTCGTCCCCTATAATTCACCCCTCCACTTT.

This sequence joins TRBV9 and TRBJ2-4, with 7 bases identical to TRBD2. Germline-derived CDR1 and CDR2 are SGDLS and YYNGEE. With 0 bases clipped from V and 9 bases from J, the junction kept 9 bases outside the gene matches. The CDR3 sequence is 15 residues long. CDR3 in DNA: TGTGCCAGCAGCGTAGTGGGGGGGATCGGAAGCATTCAGTACTTC. Amino acid sequence: CASSVVGGIGSIQYF.

The chain carries TRBV6-6 and TRBJ2-5; 7 bases line up with TRBD2. V lost 7 bases, J lost 5 bases, and 13 bases stayed unmatched. The CDR3 length is 15 residues. Germline assignment: CDR1 MNHNY and CDR2 SVGAGI (reference sequence). The CDR3 nucleotides read TGTGCCAGCAATTCAGCGGGACTCAACGGTGAGACCCAGTACTTC. It translates to CASNSAGLNGETQYF.

This clone was observed a few times. The V gene is TRBV14, the J gene TRBJ1-4, with D possibly matching TRBD1 (5 bases). This CDR3 is built from 15 residues. From germline, CDR1 is SGHDN and CDR2 FVKESK. V lost 6 bases to trimming and J lost 6 bases, with 17 bases between them. CDR3 bases: TGTGCCAGCAGTCCAATGGCAGGGCGAGATGAAAAACTGTTTTTT. Protein sequence: CASSPMAGRDEKLFF.

The chain joins TRBV25-1 to TRBJ1-2; 9 nucleotides line up with TRBD1. The V gene end was trimmed by 5 bases and the J gene end by 7 bases; junction bases not matched to a gene: 8. The length of the CDR3 is 14 residues. The germline CDR1 and CDR2 sequences are MGHDK and SYGVNS. The CDR3 reads CASSIKGQGSGYTF. In DNA, the CDR3 is TGTGCCAGCAGTATAAAGGGACAGGGATCTGGCTACACCTTC.

This clone was recorded a few times. The chain carries TRBV7-9 and TRBJ1-2, with D hard to call. CDR3 size: 14 residues. V shed 2 bases and J shed 8 bases, with 15 bases lying between them. Germline V CDR1 and CDR2: SEHNR, FQNEAQ (reference sequence). As DNA, the CDR3 is TGTGCCAGCAGCTTATCAGAAGATATCGGGGGCTACACCTTC. It specifies CASSLSEDIGGYTF.

This sequence joins TRBV2 and TRBJ2-1; 9 positions agree with TRBD2. Per germline, CDR1 SNHLY and CDR2 FYNNEI. The V segment lost 7 bases and the J segment 3 bases; nucleotides outside the gene matches: 7. The CDR3 totals 15 residues. In DNA, the CDR3 is TGTGCCAGCACGGCGGGGGGGCCCAGCTACAATGAGCAGTTCTTC. This gives the protein CASTAGGPSYNEQFF.

V is TRBV27 and J is TRBJ1-2; TRBD1 matches at 10 bases. The V and J ends lost 6 bases and 7 bases, in that order; junction bases with no gene match: 8. This CDR3 contains 14 residues. Germline V gene data show CDR1 as MNHEY and CDR2 as SMNVEV (reference sequence). This CDR3 reads CASSRLGQGVGYTF. CDR3 coding DNA: TGTGCCAGCAGCCGCCTAGGACAGGGGGTTGGCTACACCTTC.

This chain connects TRBV7-6 to TRBJ2-3; TRBD2 might be the D (5 bases). Deletions cut 1 base from V and 5 bases from J, with 10 bases between. This CDR3 is built from 14 residues. Germline CDR1 SGHVS, CDR2 FNYEAQ. The CDR3 DNA reads TGTGCCAGCAGCTTAGGGGGAGTCGGAGATACGCAGTATTTT. Protein sequence: CASSLGGVGDTQYF.

V usage is TRBV5-1 and J usage is TRBJ2-5; D may be TRBD2 (5 bases). The DNA matches TRBJ2-7 better at its end, which makes the J call doubtful. Looked up from germline, CDR1 is SGHRS and CDR2 is YFSETQ. CDR3 length: 13 residues. The CDR3 here is CASSFQTTYEQYF. The CDR3 nucleotides read TGCGCCAGCAGCTTCCAGACTACCTACGAGCAGTACTTC.

V and J are TRBV9 and TRBJ1-4; D unclear. Germline V gene lookup returns CDR1 SGDLS and CDR2 YYNGEE. The CDR3 is 15 amino acids. Trimming took off 2 bases at V and 7 bases at J, with 15 bases between the two ends. The CDR3 protein is CASSVAGEKGEKLFF. DNA for the CDR3: TGTGCCAGCAGCGTCGCCGGGGAAAAGGGTGAAAAACTGTTTTTT.

This rearrangement joins TRBV7-9 to TRBJ2-1; 9 bases are shared with TRBD2. V gave up 8 bases and J gave up 4 bases; unmatched junction bases: 9. The CDR3 runs to 15 residues. Per germline, CDR1 SEHNR and CDR2 FQNEAQ (reference sequence). The CDR3 coding sequence is TGTGCCAGCGCTAGCGGGAACATACCTTACAATGAGCAGTTCTTC. Its translation is CASASGNIPYNEQFF.

This chain links TRBV5-1 with TRBJ2-3; TRBD2 agrees at 10 bases. This CDR3 is built from 18 residues. Unmatched junction bases numbered 9, after V lost 2 bases and J lost 0 bases. Germline-derived CDR1 and CDR2 are SGHRS and YFSETQ. The DNA of the CDR3 is TGCGCCAGCAGCTTATCACTAGCGGGACCGACTAGCACAGATACGCAGTATTTT. It encodes CASSLSLAGPTSTDTQYF.

The rearrangement joins TRBV5-1 to TRBJ2-5; tentatively, D is TRBD2 (6 bases). The length of the CDR3 is 15 residues. V was clipped by 2 bases and J by 2 bases, with 13 bases between them. Per germline, CDR1 SGHRS and CDR2 YFSETQ. In DNA, the CDR3 is TGCGCCAGCAGCTTAGCCCCGGGGGTACAAGAGACCCAGTACTTC. Its protein is CASSLAPGVQETQYF.